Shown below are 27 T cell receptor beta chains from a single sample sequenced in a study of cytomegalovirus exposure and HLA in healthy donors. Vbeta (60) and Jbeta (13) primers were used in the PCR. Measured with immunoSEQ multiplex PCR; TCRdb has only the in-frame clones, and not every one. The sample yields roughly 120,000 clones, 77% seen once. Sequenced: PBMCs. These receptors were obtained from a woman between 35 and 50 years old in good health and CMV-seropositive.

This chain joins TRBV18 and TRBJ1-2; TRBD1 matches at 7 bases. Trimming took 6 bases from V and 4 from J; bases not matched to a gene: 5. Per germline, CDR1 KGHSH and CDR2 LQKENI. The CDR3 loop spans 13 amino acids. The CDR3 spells CASSPGTAYGYTF. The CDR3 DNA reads TGTGCCAGCTCTCCAGGGACAGCCTATGGCTACACCTTC.

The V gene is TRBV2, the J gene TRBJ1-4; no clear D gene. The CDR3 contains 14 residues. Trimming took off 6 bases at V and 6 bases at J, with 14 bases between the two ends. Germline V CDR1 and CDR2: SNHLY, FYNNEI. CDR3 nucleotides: TGTGCCAGCAGGGGCACAGAGTTTCATGAAAAACTGTTTTTT. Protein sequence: CASRGTEFHEKLFF.

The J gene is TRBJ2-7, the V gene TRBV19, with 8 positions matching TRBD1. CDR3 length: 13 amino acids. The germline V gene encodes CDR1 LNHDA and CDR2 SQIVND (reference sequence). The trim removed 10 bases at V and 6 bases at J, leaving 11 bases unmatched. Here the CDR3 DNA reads TGTGCCACCAAGACAGGGGCGCGATCCGAGCAGTACTTC. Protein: CATKTGARSEQYF.

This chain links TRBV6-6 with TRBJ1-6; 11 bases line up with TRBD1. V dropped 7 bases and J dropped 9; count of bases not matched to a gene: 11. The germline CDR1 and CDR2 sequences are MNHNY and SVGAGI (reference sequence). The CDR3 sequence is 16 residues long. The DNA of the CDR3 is TGTGCCAGCACCAACAAATGGGACAGGGGGAGTTCACCCCTCCACTTT. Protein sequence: CASTNKWDRGSSPLHF.

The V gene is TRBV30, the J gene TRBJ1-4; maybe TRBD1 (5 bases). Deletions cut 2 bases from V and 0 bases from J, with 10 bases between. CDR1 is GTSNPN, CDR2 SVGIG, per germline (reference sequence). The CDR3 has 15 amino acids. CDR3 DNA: TGTGCCTGGAGTCTGGGGACTGCAACTAATGAAAAACTGTTTTTT. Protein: CAWSLGTATNEKLFF.

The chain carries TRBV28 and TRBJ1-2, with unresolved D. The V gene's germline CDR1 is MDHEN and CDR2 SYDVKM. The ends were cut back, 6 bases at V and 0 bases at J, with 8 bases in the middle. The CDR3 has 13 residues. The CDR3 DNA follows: TGTGCCAGCAGGAACACAGCTAACTATGGCTACACCTTC. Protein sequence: CASRNTANYGYTF.

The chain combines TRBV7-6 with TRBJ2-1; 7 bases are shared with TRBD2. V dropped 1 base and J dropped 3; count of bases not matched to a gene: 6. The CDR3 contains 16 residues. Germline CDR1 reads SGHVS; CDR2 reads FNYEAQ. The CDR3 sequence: CASSLVGAGDYNEQFF. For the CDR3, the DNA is TGTGCCAGCAGCTTAGTAGGGGCGGGAGACTACAATGAGCAGTTCTTC.

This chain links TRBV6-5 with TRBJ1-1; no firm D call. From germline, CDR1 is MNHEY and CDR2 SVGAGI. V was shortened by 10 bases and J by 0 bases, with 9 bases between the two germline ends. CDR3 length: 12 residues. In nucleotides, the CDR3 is TGTGCCACCCTAGCTCTGAACACTGAAGCTTTCTTT. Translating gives CATLALNTEAFF.

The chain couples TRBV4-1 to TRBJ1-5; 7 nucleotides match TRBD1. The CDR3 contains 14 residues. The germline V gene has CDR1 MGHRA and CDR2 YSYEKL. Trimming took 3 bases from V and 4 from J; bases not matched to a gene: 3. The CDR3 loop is CASSQTGFNQPQHF. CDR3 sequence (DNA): TGCGCCAGCAGCCAGACAGGGTTTAATCAGCCCCAGCATTTT.

The CDR3 DNA reads TGTGCCTGGAGAGGGGGCGACCGGAAAGCCGGGAATTCACCCCTCCACTTT. It translates to CAWRGGDRKAGNSPLHF. This rearrangement joins TRBV30 to TRBJ1-6; 7 positions agree with TRBD1. The germline V gene has CDR1 GTSNPN and CDR2 SVGIG (reference sequence). Trimming took 3 bases from V and 7 from J; bases not matched to a gene: 15. This CDR3 spans 17 amino acids.

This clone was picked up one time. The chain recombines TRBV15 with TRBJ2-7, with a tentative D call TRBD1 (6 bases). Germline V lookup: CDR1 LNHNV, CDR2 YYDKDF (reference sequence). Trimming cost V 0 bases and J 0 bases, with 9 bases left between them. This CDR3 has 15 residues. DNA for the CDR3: TGTGCCACCAGCAGAGAAGGGGGTAGCTCCTACGAGCAGTACTTC. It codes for CATSREGGSSYEQYF. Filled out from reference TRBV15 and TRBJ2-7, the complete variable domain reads DAMVIQNPRYQVTQFGKPVTLSCSQTLNHNVMYWYQQKSSQAPKLLFHYYDKDFNNEADTPDNFQSRRPNTSFCFLDIRSPGLGDTAMYLCATSREGGSSYEQYFGPGTRLTVT.

CDR3 sequence (DNA): TGCAGTGGGACAGGCCCTGTCGAGCAGTACTTC. It encodes CSGTGPVEQYF. The chain couples TRBV20-1 to TRBJ2-7; the match to TRBD1 covers 7 bases. CDR1 and CDR2 from the germline V gene are DFQATT and SNEGSKA (reference sequence). The CDR3 totals 11 residues. Trimming cost V 7 bases and J 6 bases; bases outside gene matches: 6.

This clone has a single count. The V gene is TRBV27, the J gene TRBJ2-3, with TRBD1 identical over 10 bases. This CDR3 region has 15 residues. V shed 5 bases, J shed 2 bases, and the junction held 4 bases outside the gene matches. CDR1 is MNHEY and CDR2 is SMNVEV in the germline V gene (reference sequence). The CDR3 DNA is TGTGCCAGCAGTGCGGGGACAGGGGTCACAGATACGCAGTATTTT. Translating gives CASSAGTGVTDTQYF.

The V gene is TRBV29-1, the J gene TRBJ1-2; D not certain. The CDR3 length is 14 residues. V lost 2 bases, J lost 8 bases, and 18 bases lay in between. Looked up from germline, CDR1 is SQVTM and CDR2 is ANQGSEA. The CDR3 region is CSVEYSSSKEGYTF. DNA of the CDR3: TGCAGCGTTGAATATTCCTCGAGCAAGGAGGGCTACACCTTC.

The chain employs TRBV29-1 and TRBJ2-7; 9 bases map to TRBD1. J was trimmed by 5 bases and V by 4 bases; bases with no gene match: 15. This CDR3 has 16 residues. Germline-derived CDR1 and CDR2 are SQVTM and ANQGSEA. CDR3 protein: CSVVTVRGTGTDEQYF. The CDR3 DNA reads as TGCAGCGTTGTGACGGTTAGGGGGACAGGGACTGACGAGCAGTACTTC.

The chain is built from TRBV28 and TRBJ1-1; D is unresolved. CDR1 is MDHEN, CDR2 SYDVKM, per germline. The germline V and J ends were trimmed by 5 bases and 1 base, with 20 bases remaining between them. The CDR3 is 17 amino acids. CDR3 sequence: CASSPRIGVGENTEAFF. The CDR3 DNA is TGTGCCAGCAGTCCAAGGATAGGAGTCGGGGAGAACACTGAAGCTTTCTTT.

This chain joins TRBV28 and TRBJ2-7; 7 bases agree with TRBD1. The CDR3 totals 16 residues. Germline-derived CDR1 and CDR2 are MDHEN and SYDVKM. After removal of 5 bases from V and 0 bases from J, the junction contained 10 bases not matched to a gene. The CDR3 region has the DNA TGTGCCAGCAGTCTCAGACCCCGGGACAGCTCCTACGAGCAGTACTTC. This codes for CASSLRPRDSSYEQYF.

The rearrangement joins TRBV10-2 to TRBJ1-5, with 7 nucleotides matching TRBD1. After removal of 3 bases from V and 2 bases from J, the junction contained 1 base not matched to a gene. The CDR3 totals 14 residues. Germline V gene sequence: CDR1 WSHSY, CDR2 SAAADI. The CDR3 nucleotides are TGCGCCAGCAGTGATACAGGGGGCAATCAGCCCCAGCATTTT. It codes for CASSDTGGNQPQHF.

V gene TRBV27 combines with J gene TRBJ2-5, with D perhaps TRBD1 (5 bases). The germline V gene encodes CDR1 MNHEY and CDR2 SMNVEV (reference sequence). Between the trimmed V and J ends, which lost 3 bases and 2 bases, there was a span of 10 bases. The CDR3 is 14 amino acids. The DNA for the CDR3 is TGTGCCAGCAGTTTCAGTAGGGGTCAAGAGACCCAGTACTTC. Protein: CASSFSRGQETQYF.

The DNA for the CDR3 is TGCAGCGTTGAAGAATACAACTCTGGGGCCAACGTCCTGACTTTC. Its protein is CSVEEYNSGANVLTF. The genes are TRBV29-1 and TRBJ2-6; D remains unclear. Germline CDR1 is SQVTM and CDR2 is ANQGSEA. V shed 0 bases and J shed 0 bases, with 6 bases lying between them. The length of the CDR3 is 15 residues.

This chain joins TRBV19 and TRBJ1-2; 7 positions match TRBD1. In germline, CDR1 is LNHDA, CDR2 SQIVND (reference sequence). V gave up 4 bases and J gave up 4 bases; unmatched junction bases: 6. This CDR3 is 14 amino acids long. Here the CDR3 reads CASSRSGQSYGYTF. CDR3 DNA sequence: TGTGCCAGTAGTAGGTCGGGACAGAGCTATGGCTACACCTTC.

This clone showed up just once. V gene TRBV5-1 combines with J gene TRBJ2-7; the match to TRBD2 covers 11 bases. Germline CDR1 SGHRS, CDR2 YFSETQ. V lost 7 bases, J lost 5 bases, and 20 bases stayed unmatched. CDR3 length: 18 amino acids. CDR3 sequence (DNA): TGCGCCAGCGGATTATTTCCTAGCGGGGGGTCCTGGTTCGACGAGCAGTACTTC. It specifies CASGLFPSGGSWFDEQYF.

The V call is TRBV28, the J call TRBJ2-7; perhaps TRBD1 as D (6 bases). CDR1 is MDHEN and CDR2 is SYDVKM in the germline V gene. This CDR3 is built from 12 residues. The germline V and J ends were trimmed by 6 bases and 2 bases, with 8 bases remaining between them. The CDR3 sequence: CASRRGTYEQYF. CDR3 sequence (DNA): TGTGCCAGCAGAAGGGGGACCTACGAGCAGTACTTC.

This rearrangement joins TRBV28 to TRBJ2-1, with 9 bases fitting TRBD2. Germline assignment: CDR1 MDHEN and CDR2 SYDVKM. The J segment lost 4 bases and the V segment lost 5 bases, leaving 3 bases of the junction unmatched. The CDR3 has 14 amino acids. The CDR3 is CASSTLAGYNEQFF. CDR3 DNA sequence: TGTGCCAGCAGTACTCTAGCGGGGTACAATGAGCAGTTCTTC.

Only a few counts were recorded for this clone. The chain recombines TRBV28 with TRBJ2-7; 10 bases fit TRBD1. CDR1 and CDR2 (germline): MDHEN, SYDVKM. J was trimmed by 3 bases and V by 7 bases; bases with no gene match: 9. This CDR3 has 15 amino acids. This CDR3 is CASTSSGQGNYEQYF. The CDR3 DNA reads TGTGCCAGCACTTCTTCGGGACAGGGGAACTACGAGCAGTACTTC.

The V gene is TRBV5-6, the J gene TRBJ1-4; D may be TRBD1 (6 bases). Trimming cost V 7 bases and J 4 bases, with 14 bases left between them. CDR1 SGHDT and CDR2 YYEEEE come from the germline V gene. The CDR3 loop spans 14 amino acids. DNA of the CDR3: TGTGCCAGCGGCAGGGGATGGGGTAATGAAAAACTGTTTTTT. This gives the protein CASGRGWGNEKLFF.

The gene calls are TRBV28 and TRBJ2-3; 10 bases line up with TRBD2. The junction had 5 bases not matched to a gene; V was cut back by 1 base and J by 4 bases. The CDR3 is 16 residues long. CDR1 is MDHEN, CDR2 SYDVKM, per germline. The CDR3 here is CASSLSASGSSDTQYF. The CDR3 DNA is TGTGCCAGCAGTTTATCGGCTAGCGGGAGTTCAGATACGCAGTATTTT.